This is a list of T cell receptor beta chains from one sample in a study of spatial heterogeneity in lung cancer. MiXCR, applied by TCRdb to the 5' RACE reads, yields one record per CDR3 protein. This sample has 11,000 or so distinct CDR3 sequences; less than 15% occur once, and the top ten carry about 16%. Sequencing used lung tumor tissue, obtained at surgery. Receptors originate from a male donor with early-stage non-small cell lung cancer. Each CDR3 is given with its conserved first and last residue. A D gene is named only where the DNA matches it firmly. The size field is filled for only some rows; it gives once, few, many or a size class.

cdr3_length clone_size j_call d_call v_call cdr3_nt cdr3_aa
12 medium-sized TRBJ2-7 NA TRBV7-9 TGTGCCAGCAGCTTAGTCGGGAGCGAGCAGTACTTC CASSLVGSEQYF
15 NA TRBJ2-7 TRBD1 TRBV28 TGTGCCAGCACCCGGGACAGGGGTTTTACCTACGAGCAGTACTTC CASTRDRGFTYEQYF
15 large TRBJ1-6 TRBD1 TRBV6-6 TGTGCCAGCAGTTACATAGGGACAGGGGATTCACCCCTCCACTTT CASSYIGTGDSPLHF
10 medium-sized TRBJ1-5 NA TRBV6-2/TRBV6-3 TGTGCCAGTGGGACCCGCGGTTTGCATTTT CASGTRGLHF
12 many TRBJ2-5 NA TRBV20-1 TGCAGTGCTACGCAGGGTAGAGAGACCCAGTACTTC CSATQGRETQYF
11 many TRBJ2-1 NA TRBV7-6 TGTGCCAGCAGAGAAGGGCAGGAGCAGTTCTTC CASREGQEQFF
17 NA TRBJ2-3 TRBD2 TRBV7-2 TGTGCCAGCAGCACAAGAGGGACTAGCGGACGCACAGATACGCAGTATTTT CASSTRGTSGRTDTQYF
16 many TRBJ2-5 NA TRBV5-8 TGTGCCAGCAGCACGACCAAGAGGGGCTACCAAGAGACCCAGTACTTC CASSTTKRGYQETQYF
14 many TRBJ2-3 TRBD2 TRBV10-1 TGCGCCAGCAGTGAGCCTAGCGGAGCCAGAACGCAGTATTTT CASSEPSGARTQYF
12 many TRBJ2-5 NA TRBV2 TGTGCCAGCAGTCGTGATGCGGAGACCCAGTACTTC CASSRDAETQYF
13 NA TRBJ2-3 NA TRBV29-1 TGCAGCGCGTGGGTGTCTAGCACAGATACGCAGTATTTT CSAWVSSTDTQYF
16 many TRBJ2-7 TRBD2 TRBV6-2/TRBV6-3 TGTGCCAGCAGTTCTCGGACTAGCGGGAGGAAATACGAGCAGTACTTC CASSSRTSGRKYEQYF
17 few TRBJ1-4 NA TRBV12-3/TRBV12-4 TGTGCCAGCATTTGGGGTGAACGAAGACAGGTTAATGAAAAACTGTTTTTT CASIWGERRQVNEKLFF
14 NA TRBJ2-5 NA TRBV5-1 TGCGCCAGCAGCCTGTCCAGCGGCCAAGAGACCCAGTACTTC CASSLSSGQETQYF
14 NA TRBJ1-5 TRBD1 TRBV6-5 TGTGCCAGCAGGCCAGGGGGCTGCAATCAGCCCCAGCATTTT CASRPGGCNQPQHF
14 medium-sized TRBJ2-5 NA TRBV5-1 TGCGCCAGCAGCTCGGGTGACAGGTTTGAGACCCAGTACTTC CASSSGDRFETQYF
15 few TRBJ2-1 TRBD2 TRBV15 TGTGCCACCAGCAGAGATGTAACTAGCGGAAATGAGCAGTTCTTC CATSRDVTSGNEQFF
16 medium-sized TRBJ2-5 TRBD1 TRBV27 TGTGCCAGCAGTGGGATCGGGACAGCAAACCAAGAGACCCAGTACTTC CASSGIGTANQETQYF
15 many TRBJ2-2 NA TRBV5-1 TGCGCCAGCAGTCCCCACACTCGGAACACCGGGGAGCTGTTTTTT CASSPHTRNTGELFF
13 NA TRBJ1-4 NA TRBV5-5 TGTGCCAGCAGCCTCGCAACTAATGAAAAACTGTTTTTT CASSLATNEKLFF
13 medium-sized TRBJ1-5 NA TRBV12-3/TRBV12-4 TGTGCCAGCAGTTTGGCCTTCAATCAGCCCCAGCATTTT CASSLAFNQPQHF
15 medium-sized TRBJ2-7 NA TRBV4-2 TGTGCCAGCAGCCAAGATCAGGTTAGCAATTACGAGCAGTACTTC CASSQDQVSNYEQYF